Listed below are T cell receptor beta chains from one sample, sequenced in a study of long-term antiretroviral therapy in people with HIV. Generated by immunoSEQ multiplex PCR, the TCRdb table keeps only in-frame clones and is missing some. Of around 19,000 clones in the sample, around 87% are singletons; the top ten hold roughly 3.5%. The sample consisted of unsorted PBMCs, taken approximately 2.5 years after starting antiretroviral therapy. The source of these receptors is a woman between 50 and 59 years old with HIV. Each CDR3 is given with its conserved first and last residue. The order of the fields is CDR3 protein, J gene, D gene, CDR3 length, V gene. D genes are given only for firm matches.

CASSLVAGRFGELFF,TRBJ2-2,TRBD2,15,TRBV7-9
CTSTGLATDTQYF,TRBJ2-3,-,13,TRBV1
CASSIGGRTFYEQYF,TRBJ2-7,-,15,TRBV19
CASSFSGLIETQYF,TRBJ2-5,-,14,TRBV28
CASSAVQNEQFF,TRBJ2-1,-,12,TRBV5-6
CASTPAREGSNQPQHF,TRBJ1-5,-,16,TRBV7-8
CASSPGPTGVDEQYF,TRBJ2-7,TRBD1,15,TRBV11-3
CATSRDIQGYTEAFF,TRBJ1-1,TRBD1,15,TRBV15
CASSPPGLAGFYEQYF,TRBJ2-7,TRBD2,16,TRBV18
CASSRRTGDEQYF,TRBJ2-7,TRBD1,13,TRBV13
CASSLGTGTGANVLTF,TRBJ2-6,TRBD1,16,TRBV4-3
CASSQGVGGDTGELFF,TRBJ2-2,TRBD1,16,TRBV4-3
CASSIGTTPYEQYF,TRBJ2-7,TRBD2,14,TRBV18
CASSFHGTSGYEQYF,TRBJ2-7,TRBD2,15,TRBV28
CASSQGGTSTYEQYF,TRBJ2-7,TRBD2,15,TRBV25-1
CASSLEEVGGVNTEAFF,TRBJ1-1,-,17,TRBV5-1
CATRFVLLGTRAEVRNQPQHF,TRBJ1-5,-,21,TRBV19
CASSPGLAGAGEQFF,TRBJ2-1,TRBD2,15,TRBV7-2
CASSLGALSYEQYF,TRBJ2-7,-,14,TRBV11-2
CASSLRPLTATNEKLFF,TRBJ1-4,-,17,TRBV5-1